The rows below give T cell receptor beta chains drawn from one sample of a study of human T cells and chemical hapten exposure. MiXCR, applied by TCRdb to the RACE reads, yields one record per CDR3 protein. The sample lists some 400,000 distinct CDR3 sequences, nearly 5% seen once, with 2% to 2.5% in the top ten. The sequencing used whole blood, collected in connection with sensitization to the hapten diphenylcyclopropenone (DPC). These receptor sequences come from a woman aged 45-60 years with alopecia areata. Some clones in this sample may be carry-over from other donors' samples. CDR3s include the opening cysteine and the closing phenylalanine or tryptophan. A D gene is named only where the DNA matches it firmly. Part of the rows lack a size; the others show once, few, many or a class for expanded clones.

V	J	D	size	DNA	CDR3
TRBV29-1	TRBJ2-2	-	-	TGCAGCGTTGAGGGACAAACCACCGGGGAGCTGTTTTTT	CSVEGQTTGELFF
TRBV5-1	TRBJ2-3	-	few	TGCGCCAGCAGCCCGCCATTATCCGCAGGTGGGACAGATACGCAGTATTTT	CASSPPLSAGGTDTQYF
TRBV11-3	TRBJ2-3	TRBD2	many	TGTGCCAGCAGCTTAGGACTAGCTCCTAGCACAGATACGCAGTATTTT	CASSLGLAPSTDTQYF
TRBV14	TRBJ1-1	TRBD1	many	TGTGCCAGCAGCCAAAGACCCCACTTGGTTCAGGGGGTAAGTGAAGCTTTCTTT	CASSQRPHLVQGVSEAFF
TRBV29-1	TRBJ1-2	-	many	TGCAGCGTCACGGACACCAGGGGCGGTGATGGCTACACCTTC	CSVTDTRGGDGYTF
TRBV9	TRBJ2-1	-	many	TGTGCCAGCAGCGTAGGAGGACCAAACCGTAATGAGCAGTTCTTC	CASSVGGPNRNEQFF
TRBV6-5	TRBJ2-3	TRBD2	many	TGTGCCAGCCGTAAGCGGGGGGACACAGATACGCAGTATTTT	CASRKRGDTDTQYF
TRBV2	TRBJ2-6	TRBD1	few	TGTGCCACTTCCGGGACAGGGTACGGTGGGGCCAACGTCCTGACTTTC	CATSGTGYGGANVLTF
TRBV20-1	TRBJ2-7	TRBD2	many	TGCAGTGCTAGTCTCCCTAGCGGGAGTATGAACGAGCAGTACTTC	CSASLPSGSMNEQYF
TRBV14	TRBJ2-7	-	many	TGTGCCAGCAGCCAGTTATCCGGGGCTTACGAGCAGTACTTC	CASSQLSGAYEQYF
TRBV7-2	TRBJ2-2	TRBD2	few	TGTGCCAGCAGCAAGCTGACTCGACTAGCGGGGAGCACCGGGGAGCTGTTTTTT	CASSKLTRLAGSTGELFF
TRBV7-9	TRBJ2-4	-	few	TGTGCCAGCAGCTTAGCGTCACAGACCTTAGCCAAAAACATTCAGTACTTC	CASSLASQTLAKNIQYF
TRBV12-3/TRBV12-4	TRBJ2-2	-	many	TGTGCCAGCAGGGTTATTCGCACCGGGGAGCTGTTTTTT	CASRVIRTGELFF
TRBV5-1	TRBJ1-5	-	few	TGCGCCAGCAGCTCAGGGTTTGGGAATCAGCCCCAGCATTTT	CASSSGFGNQPQHF
TRBV7-9	TRBJ2-1	TRBD2	many	TGTGCCAGCAGACCGGGACTAGCGGGTTCCTACAATGAGCAGTTCTTC	CASRPGLAGSYNEQFF
TRBV18	TRBJ2-3	-	many	TGTGCCAGCTCACCGGAGAAGGGGAGCCTCCACACAGATACGCAGTATTTT	CASSPEKGSLHTDTQYF
TRBV13	TRBJ2-7	TRBD2	many	TGTGCCAGCAGTTTTCCTAGCGGGTCCTCCTACGAGCAGTACTTC	CASSFPSGSSYEQYF
TRBV6-5	TRBJ1-1	TRBD1	many	TGTGCCAGCAGTTATCAGGGGGCAGTCGCTGAAGCTTTCTTT	CASSYQGAVAEAFF
TRBV12-1	TRBJ2-1	-	many	TGTGCCAGCAGCTTTGAAAGCGGGACCTACAATGAGCAGTTCTTC	CASSFESGTYNEQFF
TRBV7-6	TRBJ2-1	TRBD1	many	TGTGCCAGCAGCCATCTGGCGGGGACAGGGGGCGAAAATGAGCAGTTCTTC	CASSHLAGTGGENEQFF
TRBV21-1	TRBJ1-5	-	-	TGTGCCAGCAGCAAAACAGGGTCTCAGCCCCAGCATTTT	CASSKTGSQPQHF
TRBV4-1	TRBJ2-2	-	many	TGCGCCAGCAGCCAAGATTCCCCTACCGGGGAGCTGTTTTTT	CASSQDSPTGELFF
TRBV9	TRBJ1-2	-	many	TGTGCCAGCAGCCCCCCTCTTGGGGACGGTAACTATGGCTACACCTTC	CASSPPLGDGNYGYTF
TRBV20-1	TRBJ2-7	TRBD2	-	TGCAGTGCCCGCAGACTAGCGGGAGGGCTTGCCGAGCAGTACTTC	CSARRLAGGLAEQYF
TRBV29-1	TRBJ2-3	TRBD1	many	TGCAGCGTCGAAGGGGCCAGGGGGTTACCAGATACGCAGTATTTT	CSVEGARGLPDTQYF
TRBV20-1	TRBJ2-1	TRBD1	few	TGCAGTGCTGGGACAGATTTATACAATGAGCAGTTCTTC	CSAGTDLYNEQFF
TRBV7-3	TRBJ1-3	TRBD1	many	TGTGCCAGCACCGTTACAGGACAGGTCCGCTCTGGAAACACCATATATTTT	CASTVTGQVRSGNTIYF
TRBV6-5	TRBJ1-3	-	few	TGTGCCAGCGGGGGCATAAGCTCTGGAAACACCATATATTTT	CASGGISSGNTIYF
TRBV27	TRBJ1-6	TRBD1	many	TGTGCCAGCAGTTTGGACAGGGGGCCCTCACCCCTCCACTTT	CASSLDRGPSPLHF
TRBV7-6	TRBJ2-7	-	many	TGTGCCAGCGGGGGCCCCCACGAGCAGTACTTC	CASGGPHEQYF
TRBV6-1	TRBJ1-2	-	few	TGTGCCAGCAGTGAATCGTGGCAGATCGGCTACACCTTC	CASSESWQIGYTF
TRBV11-2	TRBJ2-5	-	-	TGTGCCAGCAGCTTCCCTGCGGGACTCCCAAAGGGAGAGACCCAGTACTTC	CASSFPAGLPKGETQYF
TRBV4-3	TRBJ2-5	TRBD1	-	TGCGCCAGCAGCCAAGATAGGGGGCCCCAGACCCAGTACTTC	CASSQDRGPQTQYF
TRBV29-1	TRBJ1-5	-	many	TGCAGCGTCGATCAGCCTCCCTTCAATCAGCCCCAGCATTTT	CSVDQPPFNQPQHF
TRBV4-2	TRBJ2-1	-	-	TGTGCCAGCAGCCAATTAACTGGGGGATCAGAGCTTTACAATGAGCAGTTCTTC	CASSQLTGGSELYNEQFF
TRBV6-2/TRBV6-3	TRBJ2-1	TRBD2	many	TGTGCCAGCAGTGGGACTAGCGGGAGGAGGAATGAGCAGTTCTTC	CASSGTSGRRNEQFF